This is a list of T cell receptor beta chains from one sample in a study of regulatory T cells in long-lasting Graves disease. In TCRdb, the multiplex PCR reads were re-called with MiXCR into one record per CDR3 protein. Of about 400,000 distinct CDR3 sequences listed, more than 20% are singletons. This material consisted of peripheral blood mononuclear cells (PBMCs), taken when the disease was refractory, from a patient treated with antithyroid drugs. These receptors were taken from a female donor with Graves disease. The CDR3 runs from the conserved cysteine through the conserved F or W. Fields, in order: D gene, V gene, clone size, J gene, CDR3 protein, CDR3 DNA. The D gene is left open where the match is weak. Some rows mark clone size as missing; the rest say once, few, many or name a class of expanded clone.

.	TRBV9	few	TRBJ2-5	CASSVAGARQETQYF	TGTGCCAGCAGCGTAGCTGGGGCTAGGCAAGAGACCCAGTACTTC
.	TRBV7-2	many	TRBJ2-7	CASSFRVSYEQYF	TGTGCCAGCAGCTTTAGAGTATCCTACGAGCAGTACTTC
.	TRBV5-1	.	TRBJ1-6	CASSLDRGGYNSPLHF	TGCGCCAGCAGCTTGGATAGGGGAGGCTATAATTCACCCCTCCACTTT
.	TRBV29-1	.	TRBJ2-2	CSVTSGTLNTGELFF	TGCAGCGTTACGTCCGGGACACTTAACACCGGGGAGCTGTTTTTT
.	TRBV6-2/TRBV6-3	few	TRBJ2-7	CASSYVQGFSYEQYF	TGTGCCAGCAGTTACGTACAGGGTTTTTCGTACGAGCAGTACTTC
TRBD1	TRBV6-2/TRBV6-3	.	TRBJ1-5	CASSYSPGQVRNQPQHF	TGTGCCAGCAGTTACTCGCCCGGACAGGTTCGCAATCAGCCCCAGCATTTT
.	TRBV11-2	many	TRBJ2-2	CASSRTGQSTGELFF	TGTGCCAGCAGCCGTACAGGGCAGAGCACCGGGGAGCTGTTTTTT
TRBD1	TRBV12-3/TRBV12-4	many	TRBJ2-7	CASSLEGTENYEQYF	TGTGCCAGCAGTTTAGAAGGGACAGAAAACTACGAGCAGTACTTC
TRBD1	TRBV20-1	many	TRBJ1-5	CSAMAGGGMSNQPQHF	TGCAGTGCTATGGCAGGGGGCGGGATGAGCAATCAGCCCCAGCATTTT
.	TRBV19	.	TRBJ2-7	CASSIASGSYEQYF	TGTGCCAGTAGTATAGCAAGCGGAAGCTACGAGCAGTACTTC
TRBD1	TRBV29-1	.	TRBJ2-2	CSAGTGLDTGELFF	TGCAGCGCCGGGACAGGGTTGGACACCGGGGAGCTGTTTTTT
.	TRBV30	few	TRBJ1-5	CAWSVQRQPQHF	TGTGCCTGGAGTGTACAGCGGCAGCCCCAGCATTTT
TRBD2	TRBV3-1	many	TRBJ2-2	CASSHLRLAGGNTGELFF	TGTGCCAGCAGCCATCTAAGGCTAGCGGGAGGTAACACCGGGGAGCTGTTTTTT
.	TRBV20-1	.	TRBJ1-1	CSARKATRARWDGFTNTEAFF	TGCAGTGCTCGTAAAGCAACCCGGGCGCGGTGGGATGGGTTTACGAACACTGAAGCTTTCTTT
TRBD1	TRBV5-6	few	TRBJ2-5	CASSIRTGGQETQYF	TGTGCCAGCAGCATAAGGACAGGGGGCCAAGAGACCCAGTACTTC
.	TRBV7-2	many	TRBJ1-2	CASSSSLANYGYTF	TGTGCCAGCAGCTCATCCTTAGCTAACTATGGCTACACCTTC
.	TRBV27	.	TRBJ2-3	CASSPTHDTQYF	TGTGCCAGCAGTCCCACGCACGATACGCAGTATTTT
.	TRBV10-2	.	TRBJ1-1	CASSDGPGFEAFF	TGCGCCAGCAGTGATGGACCCGGGTTTGAAGCTTTCTTT
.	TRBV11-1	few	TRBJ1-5	CASSLTEGEPQHF	TGTGCCAGCAGCTTAACGGAAGGGGAGCCCCAGCATTTT
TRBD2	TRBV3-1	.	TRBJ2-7	CASSPGQAGGFYEQYF	TGTGCCAGCAGCCCAGGACAAGCGGGGGGATTCTACGAGCAGTACTTC
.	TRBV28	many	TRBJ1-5	CASSPLQGSGNQPQHF	TGTGCCAGCAGTCCATTACAGGGTAGTGGCAATCAGCCCCAGCATTTT
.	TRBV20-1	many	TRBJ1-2	CSARDPKDAWGGGYTF	TGCAGTGCTAGAGATCCTAAGGACGCGTGGGGCGGGGGCTACACCTTC
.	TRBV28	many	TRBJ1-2	CASSSGPDGYTF	TGTGCCAGCAGTTCCGGGCCCGATGGCTACACCTTC
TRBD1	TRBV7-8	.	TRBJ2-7	CASSSELTGVPYEQYF	TGTGCCAGCAGCTCCGAACTTACAGGGGTTCCATACGAGCAGTACTTC
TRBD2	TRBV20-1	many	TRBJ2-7	CSAKTSGSWYEQYF	TGCAGTGCTAAGACTAGCGGGAGTTGGTACGAGCAGTACTTC
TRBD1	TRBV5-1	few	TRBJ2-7	CASSPGDRVDYEQYF	TGCGCCAGCAGCCCGGGGGACAGGGTGGACTACGAGCAGTACTTC
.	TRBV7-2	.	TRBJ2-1	CASSLGGGRNNEQFF	TGTGCCAGCAGCCTTGGAGGAGGGAGGAACAATGAGCAGTTCTTC
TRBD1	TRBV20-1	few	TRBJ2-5	CSARDAPGQGRETQYF	TGCAGTGCTAGAGACGCTCCGGGACAGGGAAGAGAGACCCAGTACTTC
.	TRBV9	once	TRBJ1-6	CASSVGPRPYNSPLHF	TGTGCCAGCAGCGTAGGACCGCGCCCCTATAATTCACCCCTCCACTTT
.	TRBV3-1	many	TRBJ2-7	CASSQEEWSLGQYF	TGTGCCAGCAGCCAAGAAGAGTGGTCTCTCGGGCAGTACTTC
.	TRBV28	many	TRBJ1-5	CASTVPGPNQPQHF	TGTGCCAGCACCGTACCGGGCCCCAATCAGCCCCAGCATTTT
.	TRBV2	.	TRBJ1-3	CASSQIRDIVLGNTIYF	TGTGCCAGCAGTCAAATCCGGGACATTGTGCTCGGAAACACCATATATTTT
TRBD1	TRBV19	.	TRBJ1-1	CASREWGQMNTEAFF	TGTGCCAGTAGGGAGTGGGGACAGATGAACACTGAAGCTTTCTTT
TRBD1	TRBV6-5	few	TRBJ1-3	CASSYSGPGQNSGNTIYF	TGTGCCAGCAGTTACTCAGGCCCGGGACAGAACTCTGGAAACACCATATATTTT
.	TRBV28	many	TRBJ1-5	CASSLRARGNQPQHF	TGTGCCAGCAGTTTGAGGGCTAGAGGCAATCAGCCCCAGCATTTT
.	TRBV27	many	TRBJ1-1	CASSFRATETEAFF	TGTGCCAGCAGTTTCAGGGCCACGGAGACTGAAGCTTTCTTT
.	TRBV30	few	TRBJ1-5	CAWRGAADQPQHF	TGTGCCTGGAGGGGGGCAGCCGATCAGCCCCAGCATTTT
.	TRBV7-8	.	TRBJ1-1	CASSLGWAENTEAFF	TGTGCCAGCAGCTTAGGTTGGGCGGAGAACACTGAAGCTTTCTTT
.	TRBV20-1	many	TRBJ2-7	CSARYTEAAYEQYF	TGCAGTGCTAGATATACGGAGGCGGCCTACGAGCAGTACTTC
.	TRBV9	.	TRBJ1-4	CASSPGLGQGEKLFF	TGTGCCAGCAGCCCCGGGTTGGGGCAGGGTGAAAAACTGTTTTTT
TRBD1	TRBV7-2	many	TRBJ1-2	CASSLSGQGSGGYTF	TGTGCCAGCAGCCTCTCGGGACAGGGTAGCGGGGGCTACACCTTC
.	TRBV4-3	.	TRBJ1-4	CASSQTGLEEKLFF	TGCGCCAGCAGCCAAACAGGGCTTGAGGAAAAACTGTTTTTT
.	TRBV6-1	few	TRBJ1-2	CASSEWGPNYGYTF	TGTGCCAGCAGTGAGTGGGGGCCGAACTATGGCTACACCTTC
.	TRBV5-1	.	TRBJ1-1	CAGSLWLDTEAFF	TGCGCCGGCAGCTTGTGGTTGGACACTGAAGCTTTCTTT
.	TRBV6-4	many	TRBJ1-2	CASSVVISPTYGYTF	TGTGCCAGCAGTGTAGTCATCTCCCCCACCTATGGCTACACCTTC
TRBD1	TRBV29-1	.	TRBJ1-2	CSVGGQGLRAYGYTF	TGCAGCGTTGGGGGACAGGGGTTAAGGGCCTATGGCTACACCTTC
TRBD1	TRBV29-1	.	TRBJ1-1	CSVVRGQGAFF	TGCAGCGTTGTAAGGGGGCAGGGAGCTTTCTTT
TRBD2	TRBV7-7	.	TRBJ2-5	CASSLGGLAGGTQETQYF	TGTGCTAGCAGCTTAGGAGGTCTAGCGGGAGGGACTCAAGAGACCCAGTACTTC
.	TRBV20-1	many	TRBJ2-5	CSAKKYQRYQETQYF	TGCAGTGCTAAAAAGTACCAGCGGTACCAAGAGACCCAGTACTTC
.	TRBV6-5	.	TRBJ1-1	CASSYIRGMNTEAFF	TGTGCCAGCAGTTACATCCGAGGGATGAACACTGAAGCTTTCTTT
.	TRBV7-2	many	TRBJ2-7	CASSFGISYEQYF	TGTGCCAGCAGCTTTGGGATTTCCTACGAGCAGTACTTC
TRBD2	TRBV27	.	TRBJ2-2	CASRLLGLAGTGELFF	TGTGCCAGCAGGCTCCTGGGACTAGCGGGGACCGGGGAGCTGTTTTTT
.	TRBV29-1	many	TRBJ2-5	CSVPGLDQETQYF	TGCAGCGTTCCGGGACTGGATCAAGAGACCCAGTACTTC
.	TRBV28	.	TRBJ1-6	CASRRQLSSYNSPLHF	TGTGCCAGCAGGAGACAGTTGAGCTCCTATAATTCACCCCTCCACTTT
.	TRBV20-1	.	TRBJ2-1	CSVREFLGNEQFF	TGCAGTGTACGGGAGTTCTTGGGTAATGAGCAGTTCTTC
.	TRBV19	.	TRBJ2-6	CASEGRAGSGANVLTF	TGTGCCAGTGAGGGACGGGCCGGCTCTGGGGCCAACGTCCTGACTTTC
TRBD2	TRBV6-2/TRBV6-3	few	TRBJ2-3	CASSYRKSRLTGGTDTQYF	TGTGCCAGCAGTTACCGCAAATCTCGACTAACGGGAGGGACAGATACGCAGTATTTT
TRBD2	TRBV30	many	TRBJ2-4	CAWSRRGGGGNIQYF	TGTGCCTGGAGTCGACGGGGGGGGGGTGGAAACATTCAGTACTTC
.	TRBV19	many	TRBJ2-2	CASSSHVWGSTGELFF	TGTGCCAGTAGTAGTCATGTGTGGGGTAGCACCGGGGAGCTGTTTTTT